A single sample gave rise to the 14 T cell receptor beta chains below, sequenced in a study of OX40 agonist ivuxolimab in advanced cancers. Using immunoSEQ multiplex PCR, the repertoire was profiled, and TCRdb retains in-frame clones only, with some absent. The table lists approximately 80,000 clones, about 85% of them singletons. The source material was CD4+ or CD8+ T cells sorted from blood, sampled in a trial of the OX40 agonist ivuxolimab. These receptors were taken from an adult with an advanced solid tumor such as melanoma, head and neck, liver or kidney cancer.

In this sample, this clone turned up a few times. The CDR3: CASSFSGVQETQYF. In DNA form, the CDR3 reads TGTGCCAGCAGTTTTAGCGGTGTCCAAGAGACCCAGTACTTC. The chain combines TRBV28 with TRBJ2-5; a possible D gene is TRBD2 (6 bases). Germline CDR1 is MDHEN and CDR2 is SYDVKM. The ends were cut back, 3 bases at V and 1 base at J, with 9 bases in the middle. This CDR3 has 14 residues.

V is TRBV7-9 and J is TRBJ2-1; D is ambiguous. This CDR3 is 12 amino acids long. With 0 bases removed from V and 9 bases from J, the gap between germline ends came to 6 bases. Germline lookup yields CDR1 SEHNR and CDR2 FQNEAQ (reference sequence). CDR3 sequence: CASSLAGGEQFF. CDR3 nucleotide sequence: TGTGCCAGCAGCTTAGCGGGTGGTGAGCAGTTCTTC.

The chain combines TRBV4-2 with TRBJ2-1; D remains unclear. Trimming removed 1 base at V and 8 bases at J, with 12 bases between. Germline CDR1 reads LGHNA; CDR2 reads YNFKEQ. The length of the CDR3 is 14 residues. CDR3 in amino acids: CASSQGSLGDEQFF. In DNA, the CDR3 is TGTGCCAGCAGCCAAGGGTCCCTGGGCGATGAGCAGTTCTTC.

The chain carries TRBV7-9 and TRBJ2-3; tentatively, D is TRBD2 (6 bases). Germline CDR1 reads SEHNR; CDR2 reads FQNEAQ (reference sequence). The V end lost 4 bases, the J end lost 7 bases, and 9 bases lay between the germline ends. The CDR3 is 12 amino acids. The CDR3 region is CASSSGGNTQYF. The DNA for the CDR3 is TGTGCCAGCAGCTCCGGGGGTAATACGCAGTATTTT.

This clone was seen just once. The rearrangement uses TRBV28 and TRBJ1-5, with TRBD1 matching over 12 bases. Germline CDR1 and CDR2: MDHEN and SYDVKM. This CDR3 spans 17 amino acids. V shed 8 bases and J 5 bases; nucleotides not matched to a gene: 13. As DNA, the CDR3 is TGTGCCAGCTTACCTACGGGACAGGGGGCTGTATATCAGCCCCAGCATTTT. Its translation: CASLPTGQGAVYQPQHF.

This chain links TRBV7-2 with TRBJ2-1; 14 bases map to TRBD2. The length of the CDR3 is 16 residues. Germline V gene lookup returns CDR1 SGHTA and CDR2 FQGNSA. J was trimmed by 7 bases and V by 1 base; bases with no gene match: 3. CDR3 loop: CASSLVGTSGSNEQFF. The CDR3 nucleotides read TGTGCCAGCAGCTTAGTTGGGACTAGCGGGAGTAATGAGCAGTTCTTC. The entire variable domain, with the rest obtained from reference TRBV7-2 and TRBJ2-1, is as follows: GAGVSQSPSNKVTEKGKDVELRCDPISGHTALYWYRQSLGQGLEFLIYFQGNSAPDKSGLPSDRFSAERTGGSVSTLTIQRTQQEDSAVYLCASSLVGTSGSNEQFFGPGTRLTVL.

The chain combines TRBV6-5 with TRBJ2-2; TRBD1 aligns across 10 bases. CDR1 is MNHEY and CDR2 is SVGAGI in the germline V gene. The trim removed 2 bases at V and 5 bases at J, leaving 2 bases unmatched. The CDR3 sequence is 15 residues long. The CDR3 region is CASSYGTGVTGELFF. The CDR3 DNA sequence: TGTGCCAGCAGTTACGGGACAGGGGTAACCGGGGAGCTGTTTTTT.

The chain carries TRBV25-1 and TRBJ2-5; D is possibly TRBD2 (6 bases). Germline CDR1 MGHDK, CDR2 SYGVNS. Trimming removed 4 bases at V and 5 bases at J, with 11 bases between. CDR3 size: 13 residues. Here the CDR3 DNA reads TGTGCCAGCAGTGGACTTGGAGGGGAGACCCAGTACTTC. It is translated as CASSGLGGETQYF.

This clone was observed once. The V and J genes are TRBV5-1 and TRBJ1-1; 8 positions agree with TRBD1. Per germline, CDR1 SGHRS and CDR2 YFSETQ. Trimming cost V 4 bases and J 1 base; bases outside gene matches: 18. The CDR3 contains 19 residues. The CDR3 sequence is CASSEDRESGWTPNTEAFF. The CDR3 region has the DNA TGCGCCAGCAGCGAGGACAGGGAGTCGGGTTGGACCCCGAACACTGAAGCTTTCTTT.

This chain joins TRBV30 and TRBJ1-4, with D perhaps matching TRBD1 (5 bases). The V end was cut by 4 bases, the J end by 1 base, with 16 bases between. Per the germline V gene, CDR1 is GTSNPN and CDR2 is SVGIG (reference sequence). CDR3 length equals 16 residues. CDR3 protein: CAWNVKGTVTNEKLFF. CDR3 DNA: TGTGCCTGGAACGTAAAAGGGACGGTAACTAATGAAAAACTGTTTTTT.

The V and J genes are TRBV28 and TRBJ1-1, with TRBD1 matching 9 bases. The CDR3 contains 18 residues. With 3 bases clipped from V and 2 bases from J, the junction kept 13 bases outside the gene matches. Germline V gene data show CDR1 as MDHEN and CDR2 as SYDVKM. CDR3 amino acids: CASSFLTLRGQGNTEAFF. DNA for the CDR3: TGTGCCAGCAGTTTCCTCACCCTAAGGGGACAGGGTAACACTGAAGCTTTCTTT.

The rearrangement joins TRBV7-9 to TRBJ2-1, with 9 bases lining up with TRBD2. CDR1 and CDR2 (germline): SEHNR, FQNEAQ (reference sequence). Unmatched junction bases numbered 5, after V lost 5 bases and J lost 6 bases. CDR3 size: 14 residues. The CDR3 protein is CASSPSTSGNEQFF. DNA for the CDR3: TGTGCCAGCAGCCCGTCGACTAGCGGCAATGAGCAGTTCTTC.

The chain uses TRBV28 and TRBJ1-5, with unresolved D. V was shortened by 6 bases and J by 3 bases, with 6 bases between the two germline ends. The CDR3 spans 12 residues. Germline lookup yields CDR1 MDHEN and CDR2 SYDVKM. CDR3 protein: CASRINNQPQHF. In DNA form, the CDR3 reads TGTGCCAGCAGAATCAACAATCAGCCCCAGCATTTT.

This clone was counted only a few times. The chain combines TRBV7-9 with TRBJ2-3, with unresolved D. CDR1 is SEHNR, CDR2 FQNEAQ, per germline (reference sequence). V dropped 5 bases and J dropped 2 bases, with 5 bases sitting between them. CDR3 length equals 12 residues. DNA of the CDR3: TGTGCCAGCAGCCGCATCACAGATACGCAGTATTTT. Its translation is CASSRITDTQYF. The whole variable domain, remainder taken from reference TRBV7-9 and TRBJ2-3, is DTGVSQNPRHKITKRGQNVTFRCDPISEHNRLYWYRQTLGQGPEFLTYFQNEAQLEKSRLLSDRFSAERPKGSFSTLEIQRTEQGDSAMYLCASSRITDTQYFGPGTRLTVL.